These T cell receptor beta chains were read from a single sample in a study of T cells in Graves' hyperthyroidism and ophthalmopathy. From the multiplex PCR reads, TCRdb called clonotypes with MiXCR, one entry per CDR3 protein. The sample shows hundreds of thousands of distinct CDR3 sequences, around 38% of them seen only once. Sample: blood. Source of these receptors: a man between 18 and 35 years old with Graves' hyperthyroidism. CDR3s include the opening cysteine and the closing phenylalanine or tryptophan. Each record gives: CDR3 protein, CDR3 DNA, V gene, clone size, J gene, D gene. The D gene is left open where the match is weak. Rows give clone size only sometimes, using once, few, many, or a class for an expanded clone.

CDR3 protein: CASSSSGNNYGYTF
CDR3 DNA: TGTGCCAGCAGTTCCTCGGGTAACAACTATGGCTACACCTTC
V gene: TRBV6-5
clone size: few
J gene: TRBJ1-2
D gene: NA

CDR3 protein: CSVGGKGYEQYF
CDR3 DNA: TGCAGCGTAGGAGGGAAGGGCTACGAGCAGTACTTC
V gene: TRBV29-1
clone size: NA
J gene: TRBJ2-7
D gene: NA

CDR3 protein: CASSPSTGSVDGYTF
CDR3 DNA: TGTGCCAGCAGCCCATCAACAGGGAGTGTAGATGGCTACACCTTC
V gene: TRBV7-3
clone size: many
J gene: TRBJ1-2
D gene: NA

CDR3 protein: CASSVAAVPSSGNTIYF
CDR3 DNA: TGTGCCAGCAGCGTAGCGGCAGTCCCAAGCTCTGGAAACACCATATATTTT
V gene: TRBV9
clone size: NA
J gene: TRBJ1-3
D gene: NA

CDR3 protein: CASSFLMGDSPLHF
CDR3 DNA: TGTGCCAGCAGCTTTCTGATGGGGGATTCACCCCTCCACTTT
V gene: TRBV13
clone size: many
J gene: TRBJ1-6
D gene: NA

CDR3 protein: CASVRPEGNTEAFF
CDR3 DNA: TGTGCCAGCGTCAGACCCGAGGGGAACACTGAAGCTTTCTTT
V gene: TRBV25-1
clone size: NA
J gene: TRBJ1-1
D gene: NA

CDR3 protein: CSARDPRTGNQPQYF
CDR3 DNA: TGCAGTGCTAGAGATCCTAGGACAGGTAATCAGCCCCAGTACTTC
V gene: TRBV20-1
clone size: NA
J gene: TRBJ2-5
D gene: TRBD1

CDR3 protein: CASRASEANVLTF
CDR3 DNA: TGTGCCAGCAGGGCGTCTGAGGCCAACGTCCTGACTTTC
V gene: TRBV9
clone size: NA
J gene: TRBJ2-6
D gene: NA

CDR3 protein: CASSPRAGVEETQYF
CDR3 DNA: TGTGCCAGCAGCCCGAGAGCGGGAGTCGAGGAGACCCAGTACTTC
V gene: TRBV25-1
clone size: NA
J gene: TRBJ2-5
D gene: TRBD2

CDR3 protein: CSARSGNTEAFF
CDR3 DNA: TGCAGTGCTAGGTCAGGGAACACTGAAGCTTTCTTT
V gene: TRBV20-1
clone size: many
J gene: TRBJ1-1
D gene: NA